The source of this T cell receptor (beta chain) is a study of blood T cells in healthy people across ages. Across the whole study: The template switching approach captured approximately one barcoded beta molecule for every two T cells.

Study outcomes and limitations: Per-million-T-cell TCR beta diversity fell roughly linearly with age.

Germline CDR1 and CDR2: SEHNR and FQNEAQ (reference sequence). CDR3 length equals 13 residues. The authors ran a second PCR of 7 to 11 cycles using a sample-barcoded 5' primer and a J-beta primer mix. Unique molecular identifiers of 12 random nucleotides labeled each cDNA. TCRdb recomputed calls from the 5' RACE reads with MiXCR, one row per CDR3 protein. The sample has 1.8 million or so distinct CDR3 sequences, roughly two fifths seen once. Regarding this clonotype: The antigen is not known.

The TCR was taken from a human donor in good health. The sample taken for sequencing was blood. The chain combines TRBV7-9 with TRBJ2-1; D is undetermined. The J call may be mistaken, given a closer DNA end match to TRBJ2-7. Here the CDR3 DNA reads TGTGCCAGCAGCTTAGGAGGCTATAATGAGCAGTACTTC. Translated: CASSLGGYNEQYF.